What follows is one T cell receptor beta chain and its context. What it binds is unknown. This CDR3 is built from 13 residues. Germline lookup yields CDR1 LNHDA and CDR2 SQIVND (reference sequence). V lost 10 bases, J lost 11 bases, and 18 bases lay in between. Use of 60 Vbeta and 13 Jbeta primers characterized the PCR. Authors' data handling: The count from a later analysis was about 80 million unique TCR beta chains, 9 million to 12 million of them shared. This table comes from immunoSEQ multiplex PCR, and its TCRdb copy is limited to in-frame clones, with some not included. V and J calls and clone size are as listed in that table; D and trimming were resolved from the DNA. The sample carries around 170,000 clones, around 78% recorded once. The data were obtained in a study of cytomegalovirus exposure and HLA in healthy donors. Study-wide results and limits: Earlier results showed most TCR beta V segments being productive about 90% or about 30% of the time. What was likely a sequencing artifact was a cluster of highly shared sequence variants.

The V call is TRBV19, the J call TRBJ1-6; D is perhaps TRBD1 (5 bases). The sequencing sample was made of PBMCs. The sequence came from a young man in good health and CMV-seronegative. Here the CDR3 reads CAMGPRDRAPLHF. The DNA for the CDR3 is TGTGCCATGGGCCCCAGGGATAGAGCACCCCTCCACTTT.